The 5 T cell receptor beta chains in this list originate from one sample, sequenced in a study of OX40 agonist ivuxolimab in advanced cancers. Some clones are missing from TCRdb's copy, which holds only in-frame ones; the method was immunoSEQ multiplex PCR. The table records about 79,000 clones, 70% to 85% of them present only once. The starting material was CD4+ or CD8+ T cells sorted from blood, obtained in a trial of the OX40 agonist ivuxolimab. The receptors were sampled from an adult with an advanced solid tumor such as melanoma, head and neck, liver or kidney cancer.

This sequence joins TRBV27 and TRBJ2-7, with 10 nucleotides matching TRBD1. Germline CDR1 reads MNHEY; CDR2 reads SMNVEV (reference sequence). V was pared by 4 bases and J by 2 bases, with 5 bases of the junction left unmatched. This CDR3 is built from 15 residues. For the CDR3, the DNA is TGTGCCAGCAGTTCCGCCGGGACAGGGGCCTACGAGCAGTACTTC. This translates into CASSSAGTGAYEQYF.

This chain joins TRBV2 and TRBJ2-7; possible D gene TRBD1, 5 bases. The CDR3 runs to 12 residues. V dropped 6 bases and J dropped 2 bases, with 8 bases sitting between them. The germline V gene has CDR1 SNHLY and CDR2 FYNNEI. The CDR3, as DNA: TGTGCCAGCAGGGACACCCCCTACGAGCAGTACTTC. Translated: CASRDTPYEQYF.

The J gene is TRBJ2-7, the V gene TRBV19; TRBD2 matches at 13 bases. Germline values: CDR1 LNHDA, CDR2 SQIVND (reference sequence). The J segment lost 1 base and the V segment lost 5 bases, leaving 5 bases of the junction unmatched. This CDR3 contains 16 residues. CDR3: CASSDPGLAGSYEQYF. The CDR3 nucleotides read TGTGCCAGTAGTGATCCGGGACTAGCGGGATCCTACGAGCAGTACTTC.

The genes are TRBV11-3 and TRBJ2-1; possibly TRBD1 for D (5 bases). V gave up 1 base and J gave up 0 bases, with 7 bases separating them. Germline CDR1 SGHNT, CDR2 YENEEA. The CDR3 runs to 15 residues. CDR3 DNA: TGTGCCAGCAGCTTAGTCAGGGCCTCCTACAATGAGCAGTTCTTC. Its protein is CASSLVRASYNEQFF.

The genes are TRBV6-5 and TRBJ1-2, with 7 bases aligning to TRBD1. Trimming took 6 bases from V and 5 from J; bases not matched to a gene: 9. This CDR3 contains 14 residues. Germline V gene sequence: CDR1 MNHEY, CDR2 SVGAGI. CDR3 nucleotide sequence: TGTGCCAGCAGGTCGGGACAGAGGAGATATGGCTACACCTTC. Translated: CASRSGQRRYGYTF.